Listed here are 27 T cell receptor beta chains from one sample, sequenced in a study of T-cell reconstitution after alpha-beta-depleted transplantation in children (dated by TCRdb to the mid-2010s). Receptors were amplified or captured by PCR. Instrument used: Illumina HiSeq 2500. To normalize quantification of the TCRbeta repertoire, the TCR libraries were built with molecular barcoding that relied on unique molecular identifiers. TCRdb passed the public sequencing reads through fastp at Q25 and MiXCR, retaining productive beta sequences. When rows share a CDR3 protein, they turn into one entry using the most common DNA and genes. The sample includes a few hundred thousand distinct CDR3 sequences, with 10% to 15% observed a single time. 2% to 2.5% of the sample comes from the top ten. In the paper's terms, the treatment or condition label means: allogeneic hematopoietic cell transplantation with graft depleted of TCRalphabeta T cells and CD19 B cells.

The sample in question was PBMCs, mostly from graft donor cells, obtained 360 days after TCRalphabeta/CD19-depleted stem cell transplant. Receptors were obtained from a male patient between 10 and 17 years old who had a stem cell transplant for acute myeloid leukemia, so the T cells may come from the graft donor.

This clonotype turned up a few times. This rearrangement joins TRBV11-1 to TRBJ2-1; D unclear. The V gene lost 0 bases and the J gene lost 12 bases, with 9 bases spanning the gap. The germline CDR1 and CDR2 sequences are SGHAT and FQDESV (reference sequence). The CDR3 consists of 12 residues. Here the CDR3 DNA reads TGTGCCAGCAGCTTAGCGCTAGACGGGCAGTTCTTC. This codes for CASSLALDGQFF. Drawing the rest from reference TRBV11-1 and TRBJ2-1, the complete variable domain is EAEVAQSPRYKITEKSQAVAFWCDPISGHATLYWYRQILGQGPELLVQFQDESVVDDSQLPKDRFSAERLKGVDSTLKIQPAELGDSAMYLCASSLALDGQFFGPGTRLTVL.

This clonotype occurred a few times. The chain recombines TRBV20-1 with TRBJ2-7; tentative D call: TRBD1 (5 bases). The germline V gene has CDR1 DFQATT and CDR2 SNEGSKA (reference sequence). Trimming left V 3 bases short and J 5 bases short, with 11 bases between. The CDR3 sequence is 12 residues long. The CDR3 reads CSASSRGDEQYF. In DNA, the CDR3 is TGCAGTGCTAGTAGTAGGGGTGACGAGCAGTACTTC.

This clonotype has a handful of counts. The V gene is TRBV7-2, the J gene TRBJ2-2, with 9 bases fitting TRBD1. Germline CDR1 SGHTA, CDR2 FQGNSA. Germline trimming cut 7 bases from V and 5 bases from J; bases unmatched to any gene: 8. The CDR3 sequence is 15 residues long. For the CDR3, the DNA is TGTGCCAGCACCGTACAGGGGGCGCCGACCGGGGAGCTGTTTTTT. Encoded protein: CASTVQGAPTGELFF.

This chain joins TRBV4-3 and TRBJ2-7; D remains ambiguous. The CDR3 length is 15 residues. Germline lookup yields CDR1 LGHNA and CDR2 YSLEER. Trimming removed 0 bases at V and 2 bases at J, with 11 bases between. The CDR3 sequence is CASSQEAELTYEQYF. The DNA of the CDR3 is TGCGCCAGCAGCCAAGAAGCCGAGTTAACCTACGAGCAGTACTTC.

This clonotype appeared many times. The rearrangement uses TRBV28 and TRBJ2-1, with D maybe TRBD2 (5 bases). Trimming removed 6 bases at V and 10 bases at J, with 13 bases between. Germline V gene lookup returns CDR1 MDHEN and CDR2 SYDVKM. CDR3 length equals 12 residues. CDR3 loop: CASSRPGNEQFF. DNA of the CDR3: TGTGCCAGCAGCCGCCCGGGAAACGAGCAGTTCTTC.

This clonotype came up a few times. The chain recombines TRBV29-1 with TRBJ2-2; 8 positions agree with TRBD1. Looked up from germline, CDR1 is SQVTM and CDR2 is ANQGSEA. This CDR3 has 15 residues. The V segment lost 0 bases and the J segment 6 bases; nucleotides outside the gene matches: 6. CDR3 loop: CSVEDPGGGPGELFF. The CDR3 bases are TGCAGCGTTGAAGATCCAGGGGGCGGCCCCGGGGAGCTGTTTTTT.

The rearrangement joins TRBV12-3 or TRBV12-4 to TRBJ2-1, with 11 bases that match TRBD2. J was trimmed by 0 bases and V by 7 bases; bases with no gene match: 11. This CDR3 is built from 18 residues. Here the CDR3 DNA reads TGTGCCAGCAAATCACCTAGCGGGAGGCCCCGCTCCTACAATGAGCAGTTCTTC. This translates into CASKSPSGRPRSYNEQFF.

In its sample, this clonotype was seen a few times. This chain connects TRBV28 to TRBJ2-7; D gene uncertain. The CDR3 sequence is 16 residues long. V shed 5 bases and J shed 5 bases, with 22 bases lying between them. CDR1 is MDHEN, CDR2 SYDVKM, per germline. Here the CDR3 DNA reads TGTGCCAGCAGTCACCTCCCCCCCGGAAAAAGCGACGAGCAGTACTTC. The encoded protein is CASSHLPPGKSDEQYF. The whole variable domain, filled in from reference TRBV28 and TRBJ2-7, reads DVKVTQSSRYLVKRTGEKVFLECVQDMDHENMFWYRQDPGLGLRLIYFSYDVKMKEKGDIPEGYSVSREKKERFSLILESASTNQTSMYLCASSHLPPGKSDEQYFGPGTRLTVT.

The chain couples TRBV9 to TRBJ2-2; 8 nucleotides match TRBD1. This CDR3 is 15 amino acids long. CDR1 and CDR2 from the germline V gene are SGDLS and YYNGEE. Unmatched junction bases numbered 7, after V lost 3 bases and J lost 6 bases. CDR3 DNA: TGTGCCAGCAGCGCCCGGACAGGGTACCCCGGGGAGCTGTTTTTT. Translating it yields CASSARTGYPGELFF.

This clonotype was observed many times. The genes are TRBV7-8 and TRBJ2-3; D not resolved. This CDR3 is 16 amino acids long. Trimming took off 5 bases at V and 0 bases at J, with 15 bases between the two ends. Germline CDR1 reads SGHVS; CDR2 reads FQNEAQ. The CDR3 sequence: CASSPRTPGSTDTQYF. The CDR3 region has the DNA TGTGCCAGCAGCCCCCGGACCCCCGGGAGCACAGATACGCAGTATTTT.

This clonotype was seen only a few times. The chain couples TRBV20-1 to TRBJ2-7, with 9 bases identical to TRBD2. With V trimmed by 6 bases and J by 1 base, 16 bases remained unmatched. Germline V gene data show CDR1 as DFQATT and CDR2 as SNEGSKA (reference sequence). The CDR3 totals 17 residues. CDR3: CSAQFTRLTSGSYEQYF. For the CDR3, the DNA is TGCAGTGCCCAATTTACGCGATTGACTAGCGGTTCCTACGAGCAGTACTTC.

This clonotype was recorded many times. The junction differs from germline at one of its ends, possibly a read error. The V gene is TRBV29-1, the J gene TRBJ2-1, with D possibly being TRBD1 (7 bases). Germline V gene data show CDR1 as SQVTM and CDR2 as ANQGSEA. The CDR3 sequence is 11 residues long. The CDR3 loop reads CSSGGGGEQFF. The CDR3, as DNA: TGTTCATCCGGAGGGGGCGGTGAGCAGTTCTTC.

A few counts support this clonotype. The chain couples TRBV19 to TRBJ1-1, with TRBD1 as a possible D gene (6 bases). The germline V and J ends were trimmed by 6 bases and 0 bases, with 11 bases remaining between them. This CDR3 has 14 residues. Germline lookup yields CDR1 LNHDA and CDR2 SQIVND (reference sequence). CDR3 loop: CASRPTGMNTEAFF. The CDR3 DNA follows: TGTGCCAGTAGACCGACAGGCATGAACACTGAAGCTTTCTTT.

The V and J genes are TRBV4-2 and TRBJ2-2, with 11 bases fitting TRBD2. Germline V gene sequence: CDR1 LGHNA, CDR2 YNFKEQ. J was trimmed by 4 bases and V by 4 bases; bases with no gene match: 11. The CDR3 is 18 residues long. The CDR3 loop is CASSLGPLAGVGTGELFF. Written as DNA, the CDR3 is TGTGCCAGCAGCCTAGGCCCACTAGCGGGAGTCGGCACCGGGGAGCTGTTTTTT.

The CDR3 spells CAWSVGEYNEQFF. In DNA, the CDR3 is TGTGCCTGGAGTGTAGGGGAGTACAATGAGCAGTTCTTC. This chain connects TRBV30 to TRBJ2-1; D may be TRBD1 or TRBD2 (5 bases each). The germline gives CDR1 GTSNPN, CDR2 SVGIG (reference sequence). V was cut by 0 bases and J by 4 bases, with 7 bases left in between. This CDR3 comprises 13 residues.

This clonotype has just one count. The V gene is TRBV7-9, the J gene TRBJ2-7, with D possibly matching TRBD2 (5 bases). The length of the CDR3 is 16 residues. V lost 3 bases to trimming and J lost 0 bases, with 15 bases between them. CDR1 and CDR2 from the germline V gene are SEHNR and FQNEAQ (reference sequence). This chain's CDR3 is CASSFFGGESSYEQYF. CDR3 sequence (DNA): TGTGCCAGCAGCTTTTTCGGAGGCGAAAGCTCCTACGAGCAGTACTTC.

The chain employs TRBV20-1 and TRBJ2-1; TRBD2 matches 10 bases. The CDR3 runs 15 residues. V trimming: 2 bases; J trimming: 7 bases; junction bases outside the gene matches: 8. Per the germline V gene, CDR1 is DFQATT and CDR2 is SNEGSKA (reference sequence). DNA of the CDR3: TGCAGTGCTAGATTATTAGCGGGAGGTGGTAATGAGCAGTTCTTC. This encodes CSARLLAGGGNEQFF.

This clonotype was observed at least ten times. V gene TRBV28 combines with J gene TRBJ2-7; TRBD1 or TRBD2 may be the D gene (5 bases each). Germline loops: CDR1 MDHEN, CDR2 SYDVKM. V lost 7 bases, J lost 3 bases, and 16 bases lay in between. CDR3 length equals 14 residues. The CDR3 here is CASNNRDGVYEQYF. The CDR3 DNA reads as TGTGCCAGCAACAACCGGGACGGGGTCTACGAGCAGTACTTC.

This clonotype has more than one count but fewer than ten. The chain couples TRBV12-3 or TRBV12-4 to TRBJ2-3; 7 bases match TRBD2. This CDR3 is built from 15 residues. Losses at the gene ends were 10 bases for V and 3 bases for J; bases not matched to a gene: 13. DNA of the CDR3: TGTGCCACCCAGTCTCAGCGGGGCTTTACAGATACGCAGTATTTT. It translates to CATQSQRGFTDTQYF.

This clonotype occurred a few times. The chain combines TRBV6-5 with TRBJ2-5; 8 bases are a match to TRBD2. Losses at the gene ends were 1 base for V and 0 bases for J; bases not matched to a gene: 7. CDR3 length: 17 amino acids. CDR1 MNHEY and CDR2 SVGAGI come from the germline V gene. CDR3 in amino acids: CASSYFRTSSNQETQYF. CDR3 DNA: TGTGCCAGCAGTTACTTCCGGACTAGCAGCAACCAAGAGACCCAGTACTTC.

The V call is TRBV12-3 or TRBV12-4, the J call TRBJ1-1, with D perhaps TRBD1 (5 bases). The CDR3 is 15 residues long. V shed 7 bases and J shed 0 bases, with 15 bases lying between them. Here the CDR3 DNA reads TGTGCCAGCACCATGGGGCGCCTCATGAACACTGAAGCTTTCTTT. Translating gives CASTMGRLMNTEAFF.

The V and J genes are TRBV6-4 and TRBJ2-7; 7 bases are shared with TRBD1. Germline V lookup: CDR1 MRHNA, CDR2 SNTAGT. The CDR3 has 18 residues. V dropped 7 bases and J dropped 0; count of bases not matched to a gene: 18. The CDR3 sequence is CASIHRGHSSRSSYEQYF. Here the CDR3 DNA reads TGTGCCAGCATTCACAGGGGCCATTCAAGTAGGAGCTCCTACGAGCAGTACTTC.

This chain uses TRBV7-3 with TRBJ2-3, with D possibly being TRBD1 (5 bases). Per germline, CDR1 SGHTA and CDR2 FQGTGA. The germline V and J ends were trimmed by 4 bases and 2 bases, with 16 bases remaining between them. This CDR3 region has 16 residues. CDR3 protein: CASSSNTGSFTDTQYF. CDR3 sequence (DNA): TGTGCCAGCAGCTCTAATACAGGATCTTTCACAGATACGCAGTATTTT.

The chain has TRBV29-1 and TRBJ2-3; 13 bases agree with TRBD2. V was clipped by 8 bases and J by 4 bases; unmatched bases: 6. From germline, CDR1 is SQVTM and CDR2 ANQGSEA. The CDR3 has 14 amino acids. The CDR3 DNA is TGCAGCACCCGGACTAGCGGGAGTTCAGATACGCAGTATTTT. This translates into CSTRTSGSSDTQYF.

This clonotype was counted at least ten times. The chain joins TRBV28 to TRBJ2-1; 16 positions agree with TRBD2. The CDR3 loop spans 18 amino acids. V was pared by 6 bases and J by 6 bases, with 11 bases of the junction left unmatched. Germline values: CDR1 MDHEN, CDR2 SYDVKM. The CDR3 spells CASRAGTSGRAGSNEQFF. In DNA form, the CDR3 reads TGTGCCAGCAGAGCCGGGACTAGCGGGAGGGCCGGTAGCAATGAGCAGTTCTTC. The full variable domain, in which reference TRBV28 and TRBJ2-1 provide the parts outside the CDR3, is DVKVTQSSRYLVKRTGEKVFLECVQDMDHENMFWYRQDPGLGLRLIYFSYDVKMKEKGDIPEGYSVSREKKERFSLILESASTNQTSMYLCASRAGTSGRAGSNEQFFGPGTRLTVL.

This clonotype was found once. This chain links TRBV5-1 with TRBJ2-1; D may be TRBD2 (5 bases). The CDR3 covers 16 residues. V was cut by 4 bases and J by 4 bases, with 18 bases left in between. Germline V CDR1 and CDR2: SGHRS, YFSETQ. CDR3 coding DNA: TGCGCCAGCAGCCGCGGGTCTCCAGGCGGGTACAATGAGCAGTTCTTC. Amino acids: CASSRGSPGGYNEQFF.

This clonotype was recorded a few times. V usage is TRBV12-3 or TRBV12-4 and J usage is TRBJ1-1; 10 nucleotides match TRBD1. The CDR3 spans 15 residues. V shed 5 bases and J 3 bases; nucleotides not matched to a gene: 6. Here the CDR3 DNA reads TGTGCCAGCAGTCGCCGGGACAGGGGTGACACTGAAGCTTTCTTT. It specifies CASSRRDRGDTEAFF.